Each of the 24 T cell receptor beta chains below was sequenced from the same sample in a study of blood T cell repertoires in COVID-19 (dated by TCRdb to 2020 to 2022). Library generation was performed with the immunoSEQ multiplex PCR assay. TCRdb took over this immuneACCESS table, retaining in-frame rearrangements with V and J assigned. Such tables are incomplete; in checked studies, under half of the missing clones stem from an unresolved V gene, and the remainder is unexplained. The sample data list more than 95,000 clones, and just over 90% of these were observed just once. Less than 2% of the sample comes from the top ten. Material for sequencing was peripheral blood. The receptors come from a man aged 55 to 70 with acute or convalescent COVID-19.

This sequence joins TRBV27 and TRBJ2-3, with a weak D call TRBD2 (7 bases). Germline V gene sequence: CDR1 MNHEY, CDR2 SMNVEV (reference sequence). This CDR3 has 15 residues. Trimming shortened V by 3 bases and J by 5 bases, and 15 bases separated the two germline ends. In DNA, the CDR3 is TGTGCCAGCAGTTTCTGGGGGGGGCCAGAAGATACGCAGTATTTT. Translated: CASSFWGGPEDTQYF.

The chain recombines TRBV29-1 with TRBJ1-1, with a weak D call TRBD1 (6 bases). V gave up 7 bases and J gave up 5 bases, with 17 bases separating them. Germline CDR1 SQVTM, CDR2 ANQGSEA. There are 13 residues in the CDR3. This chain's CDR3 is CSAGYRVRTEAFF. CDR3 in DNA: TGCAGCGCCGGATACAGGGTTAGAACTGAAGCTTTCTTT. Based on the CDR3 plus reference TRBV29-1 and TRBJ1-1, the full variable domain is SAVISQKPSRDICQRGTSLTIQCQVDSQVTMMFWYRQQPGQSLTLIATANQGSEATYESGFVIDKFPISRPNLTFSTLTVSNMSPEDSSIYLCSAGYRVRTEAFFGQGTRLTVV.

J is TRBJ1-1 and V is TRBV7-9; TRBD1 is a possible D gene (6 bases). This CDR3 has 13 residues. From germline, CDR1 is SEHNR and CDR2 FQNEAQ (reference sequence). Trimming pared 1 base from V and 9 bases from J, leaving 12 bases between. This chain's CDR3 is CASSLGSWDKAFF. The DNA of the CDR3 is TGTGCCAGCAGCTTAGGATCGTGGGACAAAGCTTTCTTT.

The chain has TRBV7-2 and TRBJ2-1; 8 bases map to TRBD2. The ends lost 2 bases at V and 5 bases at J; junction bases unmatched: 8. The germline V gene has CDR1 SGHTA and CDR2 FQGNSA. The CDR3 is made up of 16 amino acids. The CDR3 here is CASSLPSSGAHNEQFF. Here the CDR3 DNA reads TGTGCCAGCAGCTTACCGAGTAGCGGGGCCCACAATGAGCAGTTCTTC.

The genes are TRBV2 and TRBJ1-1, with D maybe TRBD1 (6 bases). Deletions cut 4 bases from V and 3 bases from J, with 12 bases between. In germline, CDR1 is SNHLY, CDR2 FYNNEI. The CDR3 spans 14 residues. As DNA, the CDR3 is TGTGCCAGCAGTGTAGGGGGGGCCCACACTGAAGCTTTCTTT. It is translated as CASSVGGAHTEAFF.

This clone appeared a single time. The rearrangement links TRBV4-2 to TRBJ1-1, with unresolved D. Germline V lookup: CDR1 LGHNA, CDR2 YNFKEQ. V lost 5 bases and J 1 base, leaving 5 bases between the germline ends. This CDR3 region has 12 residues. CDR3 protein: CASSAQNTEAFF. As DNA, the CDR3 is TGTGCCAGCAGCGCACAGAACACTGAAGCTTTCTTT.

This clone occurred once. The genes are TRBV29-1 and TRBJ2-2; TRBD1 aligns across 9 bases. CDR1 and CDR2 from the germline V gene are SQVTM and ANQGSEA. V gave up 6 bases and J gave up 4 bases; unmatched junction bases: 3. This CDR3 spans 13 amino acids. CDR3 sequence (DNA): TGCAGCGTGGGACAGGGTTTCACCGGGGAGCTGTTTTTT. It is translated as CSVGQGFTGELFF.

The chain combines TRBV19 with TRBJ1-2; 9 nucleotides align to TRBD1. The V gene's germline CDR1 is LNHDA and CDR2 SQIVND (reference sequence). V was clipped by 7 bases and J by 8 bases; unmatched bases: 20. The length of the CDR3 is 17 residues. For the CDR3, the DNA is TGTGCCAGTAATTTTGGGACAGGGTCATCTCTAACGCTCGGCTACACCTTC. It specifies CASNFGTGSSLTLGYTF.

The chain uses TRBV28 and TRBJ1-1; D gene unclear. Looked up from germline, CDR1 is MDHEN and CDR2 is SYDVKM. The length of the CDR3 is 12 residues. Trimming stripped 5 bases from V and 10 bases from J, with 14 bases between. The CDR3 DNA is TGTGCCAGCAGTATCCACTTAGTTCCAGCTTTCTTT. Residues: CASSIHLVPAFF.

V and J are TRBV7-2 and TRBJ2-1; TRBD1 matches at 11 bases. Germline CDR1 reads SGHTA; CDR2 reads FQGNSA. CDR3 length: 15 amino acids. Trimming at V came to 5 bases and at J to 9 bases, leaving 9 bases not matched to a gene. The CDR3 here is CASSPGQGAVSEQFF. In DNA form, the CDR3 reads TGTGCCAGCAGCCCTGGACAGGGGGCAGTTTCTGAGCAGTTCTTC.

This clone occurred once. This chain joins TRBV5-1 and TRBJ2-3; TRBD2 might be the D (5 bases). The CDR3 is 16 residues long. Trimming took off 0 bases at V and 2 bases at J, with 13 bases between the two ends. Germline values: CDR1 SGHRS, CDR2 YFSETQ. CDR3 in amino acids: CASSLGIGSDTDTQYF. In DNA form, the CDR3 reads TGCGCCAGCAGCTTGGGTATAGGGAGTGACACAGATACGCAGTATTTT.

The chain is built from TRBV9 and TRBJ2-3, with a weak D call TRBD2 (6 bases). The germline V gene encodes CDR1 SGDLS and CDR2 YYNGEE. The ends were cut back, 0 bases at V and 3 bases at J, with 11 bases in the middle. CDR3 length: 15 amino acids. The CDR3 DNA sequence: TGTGCCAGCAGCGTAGCTAGCGTGAGTACAGATACGCAGTATTTT. Translated, it gives CASSVASVSTDTQYF. Supplemented by reference TRBV9 and TRBJ2-3, the full variable domain reads DSGVTQTPKHLITATGQRVTLRCSPRSGDLSVYWYQQSLDQGLQFLIQYYNGEERAKGNILERFSAQQFPDLHSELNLSSLELGDSALYFCASSVASVSTDTQYFGPGTRLTVL.

The gene calls are TRBV27 and TRBJ2-5, with D perhaps matching TRBD2 (5 bases). This CDR3 region has 14 residues. V was pared by 2 bases and J by 0 bases, with 7 bases between. CDR1 and CDR2 from the germline V gene are MNHEY and SMNVEV (reference sequence). The CDR3 protein is CASSLRRDQETQYF. In DNA, the CDR3 is TGTGCCAGCAGTTTAAGGCGGGACCAAGAGACCCAGTACTTC.

The table lists this clone with a few counts. The chain recombines TRBV7-2 with TRBJ1-2; no reliable D call. Between the trimmed V and J ends, which lost 2 bases and 3 bases, there was a span of 13 bases. The germline gives CDR1 SGHTA, CDR2 FQGNSA. The CDR3 is 15 residues long. The CDR3: CASSLNGQADYGYTF. DNA for the CDR3: TGTGCCAGCAGCTTAAATGGCCAGGCTGACTATGGCTACACCTTC.

The chain carries TRBV2 and TRBJ2-1, with 8 positions matching TRBD2. CDR3 length: 16 amino acids. The V segment lost 6 bases and the J segment 8 bases; nucleotides outside the gene matches: 15. In germline, CDR1 is SNHLY, CDR2 FYNNEI. In DNA, the CDR3 is TGTGCCAGCAGGGCCCCTACGGGGGGGCTTGTCGATGAGCAGTTCTTC. Protein: CASRAPTGGLVDEQFF.

With regard to this clone: The sample contains more than one DNA sequence encoding this CDR3. J is TRBJ1-3 and V is TRBV19; D might be TRBD1 (6 bases). The CDR3 extends over 14 amino acids. The germline V gene has CDR1 LNHDA and CDR2 SQIVND (reference sequence). The V gene lost 6 bases and the J gene lost 2 bases, with 11 bases spanning the gap. This chain's CDR3 is CASSLQGTGNTIYF. CDR3 nucleotide sequence: TGTGCCAGTAGCCTTCAGGGGACTGGAAACACCATATATTTT.

This clone was observed once. This sequence joins TRBV11-2 and TRBJ1-5; the D gene is possibly TRBD1 (5 bases). The CDR3 totals 15 residues. V lost 0 bases to trimming and J lost 7 bases, with 13 bases between them. Germline CDR1 SGHAT, CDR2 FQNNGV. The CDR3 protein is CASSLDGGAGQPQHF. CDR3 bases: TGTGCCAGCAGCTTAGATGGCGGGGCAGGACAGCCCCAGCATTTT.

The V gene is TRBV11-2, the J gene TRBJ1-2; no reliable D call. Trimming took 5 bases from V and 3 from J, leaving 13 bases between them. The CDR3 consists of 14 residues. The V gene's germline CDR1 is SGHAT and CDR2 FQNNGV. The CDR3 nucleotides are TGTGCCAGCAGCGCTAGTTGGGTGGACTATGGCTACACCTTC. Protein sequence: CASSASWVDYGYTF.

This clone was picked up a small number of times. The genes are TRBV7-7 and TRBJ2-5, with 7 nucleotides matching TRBD1. With V trimmed by 5 bases and J by 5 bases, 8 bases remained unmatched. Germline values: CDR1 SSHAT, CDR2 FNYEAQ (reference sequence). This CDR3 comprises 14 residues. For the CDR3, the DNA is TGTGCCAGCAGCATGAGACAGGGCGGCGAGACCCAGTACTTC. Translated: CASSMRQGGETQYF. The full variable domain, in which reference TRBV7-7 and TRBJ2-5 provide the parts outside the CDR3, is GAGVSQSPRYKVTKRGQDVTLRCDPISSHATLYWYQQALGQGPEFLTYFNYEAQPDKSGLPSDRFSAERPEGSISTLTIQRTEQRDSAMYRCASSMRQGGETQYFGPGTRLLVL.

The chain links TRBV2 to TRBJ2-1, with D possibly matching TRBD2 (5 bases). Between the trimmed V and J ends, which lost 6 bases and 0 bases, there was a span of 15 bases. CDR3 size: 16 residues. CDR1 is SNHLY, CDR2 FYNNEI, per germline. The CDR3 region is CASSQLSEASYNEQFF. The CDR3 bases are TGTGCCAGCAGCCAACTTAGCGAGGCCTCCTACAATGAGCAGTTCTTC.

This clone was observed a single time. This chain joins TRBV5-5 and TRBJ2-1; D might be TRBD1 (6 bases). The germline CDR1 and CDR2 sequences are SGHKS and YYEKEE (reference sequence). CDR3 length equals 16 residues. Deletions cut 1 base from V and 4 bases from J, with 15 bases between. The CDR3 loop is CASSLSAQGSYNEQFF. CDR3 DNA: TGTGCCAGCAGCTTGTCAGCACAGGGCAGTTACAATGAGCAGTTCTTC.

The V gene is TRBV6-5, the J gene TRBJ1-4, with D perhaps TRBD1 (6 bases). CDR1 is MNHEY, CDR2 SVGAGI, per germline. Trimming took 6 bases from V and 7 from J, leaving 12 bases between them. This CDR3 has 13 amino acids. The CDR3 region is CASSQQGSEKLFF. In nucleotides, the CDR3 is TGTGCCAGCAGCCAACAGGGAAGTGAAAAACTGTTTTTT.

The chain is built from TRBV5-8 and TRBJ2-5; perhaps TRBD2 as D (5 bases). V lost 1 base to trimming and J lost 0 bases, with 7 bases between them. Germline CDR1 SGHTS, CDR2 YDEGEE. CDR3 length: 14 residues. The CDR3, as DNA: TGTGCCAGCAGCTTGCGGGGTTACCAAGAGACCCAGTACTTC. Translating it yields CASSLRGYQETQYF. The full variable domain, with the rest looked up from reference TRBV5-8 and TRBJ2-5, is EAGVTQSPTHLIKTRGQQATLRCSPISGHTSVYWYQQALGLGLQFLLWYDEGEERNRGNFPPRFSGRQFPNYSSELNVNALELEDSALYLCASSLRGYQETQYFGPGTRLLVL.

The rearrangement uses TRBV5-4 and TRBJ1-3, with D uncertain. The germline gives CDR1 SGHNT, CDR2 YYREEE (reference sequence). This CDR3 has 14 amino acids. The V gene lost 1 base and the J gene lost 0 bases, with 5 bases spanning the gap. DNA for the CDR3: TGTGCCAGCAGCTTGAGCTCCTCTGGAAACACCATATATTTT. Protein sequence: CASSLSSSGNTIYF.